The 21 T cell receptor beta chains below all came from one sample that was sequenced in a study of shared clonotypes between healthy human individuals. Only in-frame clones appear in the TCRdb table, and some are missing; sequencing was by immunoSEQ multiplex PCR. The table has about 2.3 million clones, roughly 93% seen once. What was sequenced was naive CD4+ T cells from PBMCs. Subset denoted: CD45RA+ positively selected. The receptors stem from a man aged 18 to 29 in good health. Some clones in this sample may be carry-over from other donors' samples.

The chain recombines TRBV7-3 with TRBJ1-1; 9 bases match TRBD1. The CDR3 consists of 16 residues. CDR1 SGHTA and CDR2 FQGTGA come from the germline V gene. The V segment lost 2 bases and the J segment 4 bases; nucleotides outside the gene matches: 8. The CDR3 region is CASSLGPRQGGTEAFF. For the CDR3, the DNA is TGTGCCAGCAGCTTAGGTCCCAGACAGGGGGGCACTGAAGCTTTCTTT.

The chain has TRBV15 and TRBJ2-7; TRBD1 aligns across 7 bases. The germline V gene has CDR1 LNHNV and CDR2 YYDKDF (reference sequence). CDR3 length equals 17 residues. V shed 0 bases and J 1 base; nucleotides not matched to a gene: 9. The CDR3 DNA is TGTGCCACCAGCAGAGATCAAGGGACAGCGACGTCCTACGAGCAGTACTTC. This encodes CATSRDQGTATSYEQYF.

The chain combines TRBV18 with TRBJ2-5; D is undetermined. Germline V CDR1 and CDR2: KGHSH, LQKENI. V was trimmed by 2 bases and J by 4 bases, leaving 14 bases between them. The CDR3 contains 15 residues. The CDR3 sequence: CASSPIYPERETQYF. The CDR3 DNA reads TGTGCCAGCTCACCAATTTACCCAGAAAGAGAGACCCAGTACTTC. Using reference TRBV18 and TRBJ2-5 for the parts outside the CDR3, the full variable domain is NAGVMQNPRHLVRRRGQEARLRCSPMKGHSHVYWYRQLPEEGLKFMVYLQKENIIDESGMPKERFSAEFPKEGPSILRIQQVVRGDSAAYFCASSPIYPERETQYFGPGTRLLVL.

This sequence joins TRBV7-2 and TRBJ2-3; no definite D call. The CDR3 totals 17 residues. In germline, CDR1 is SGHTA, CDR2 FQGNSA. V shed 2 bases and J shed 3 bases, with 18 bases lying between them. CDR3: CASSLNPPLFSTDTQYF. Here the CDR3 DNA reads TGTGCCAGCAGCTTAAATCCACCGTTATTCTCGACAGATACGCAGTATTTT.

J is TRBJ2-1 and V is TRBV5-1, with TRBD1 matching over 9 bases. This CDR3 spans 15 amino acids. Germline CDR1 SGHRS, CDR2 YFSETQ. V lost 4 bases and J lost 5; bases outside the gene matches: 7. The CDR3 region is CASSPGTGSNNEQFF. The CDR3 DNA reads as TGCGCCAGCAGCCCGGGGACAGGGTCAAACAATGAGCAGTTCTTC.

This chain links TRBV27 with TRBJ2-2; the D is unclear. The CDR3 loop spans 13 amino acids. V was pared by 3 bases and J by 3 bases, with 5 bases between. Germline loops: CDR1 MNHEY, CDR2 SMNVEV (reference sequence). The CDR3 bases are TGTGCCAGCAGTTTTCCCTACACCGGGGAGCTGTTTTTT. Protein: CASSFPYTGELFF.

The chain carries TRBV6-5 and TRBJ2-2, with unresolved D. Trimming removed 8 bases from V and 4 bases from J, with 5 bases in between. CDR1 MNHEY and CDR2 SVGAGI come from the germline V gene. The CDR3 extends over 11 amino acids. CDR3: CASSLTGELFF. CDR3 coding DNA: TGTGCCAGCTCCCTCACCGGGGAGCTGTTTTTT.

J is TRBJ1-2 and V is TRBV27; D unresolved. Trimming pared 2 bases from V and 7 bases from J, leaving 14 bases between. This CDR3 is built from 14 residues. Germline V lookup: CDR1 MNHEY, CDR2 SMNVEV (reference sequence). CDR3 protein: CASSLRPGSSGYTF. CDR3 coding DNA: TGTGCCAGCAGTTTACGCCCCGGGAGTAGTGGCTACACCTTC.

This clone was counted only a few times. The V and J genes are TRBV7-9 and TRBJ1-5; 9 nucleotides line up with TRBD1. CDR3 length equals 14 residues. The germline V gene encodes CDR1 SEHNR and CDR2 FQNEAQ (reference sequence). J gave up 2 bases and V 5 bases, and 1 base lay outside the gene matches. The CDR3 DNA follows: TGTGCCAGCAGCGGACAGGGGCGCAATCAGCCCCAGCATTTT. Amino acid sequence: CASSGQGRNQPQHF.

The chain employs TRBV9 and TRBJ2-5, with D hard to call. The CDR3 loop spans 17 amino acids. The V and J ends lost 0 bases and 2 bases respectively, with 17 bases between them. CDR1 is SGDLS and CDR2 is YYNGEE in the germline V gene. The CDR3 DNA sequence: TGTGCCAGCAGCGTAGGAGGAGAAGTTTACCTTCAAGAGACCCAGTACTTC. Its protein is CASSVGGEVYLQETQYF.

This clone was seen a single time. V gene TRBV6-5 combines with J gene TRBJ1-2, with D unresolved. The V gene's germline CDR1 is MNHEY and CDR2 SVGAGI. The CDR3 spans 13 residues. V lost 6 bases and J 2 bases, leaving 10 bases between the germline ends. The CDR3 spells CASRKDINYGYTF. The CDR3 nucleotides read TGTGCCAGCAGAAAAGACATCAACTATGGCTACACCTTC.

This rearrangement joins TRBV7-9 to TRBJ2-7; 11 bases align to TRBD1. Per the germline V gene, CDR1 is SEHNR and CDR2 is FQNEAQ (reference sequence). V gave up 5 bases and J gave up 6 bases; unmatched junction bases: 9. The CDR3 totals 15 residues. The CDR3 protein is CASSHPGQGVGEQYF. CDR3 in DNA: TGTGCCAGCAGCCATCCGGGACAGGGGGTCGGCGAGCAGTACTTC.

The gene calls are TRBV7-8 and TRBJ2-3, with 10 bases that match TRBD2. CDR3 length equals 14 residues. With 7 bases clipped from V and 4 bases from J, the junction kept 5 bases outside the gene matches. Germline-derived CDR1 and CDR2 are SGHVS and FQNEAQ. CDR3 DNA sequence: TGTGCCAGCACAAGGACTAGCGGAGCAGATACGCAGTATTTT. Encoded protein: CASTRTSGADTQYF.

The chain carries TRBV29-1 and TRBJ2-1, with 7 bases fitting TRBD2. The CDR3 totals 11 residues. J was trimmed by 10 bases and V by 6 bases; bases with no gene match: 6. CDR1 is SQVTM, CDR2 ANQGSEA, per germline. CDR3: CSVGLGWEQFF. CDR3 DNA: TGCAGCGTCGGACTAGGCTGGGAGCAGTTCTTC.

Here the CDR3 reads CSVDWTSGRMAQYF. The DNA for the CDR3 is TGCAGCGTTGATTGGACTAGCGGGAGAATGGCCCAGTACTTC. The genes are TRBV29-1 and TRBJ2-5, with 13 positions matching TRBD2. Germline CDR1 SQVTM, CDR2 ANQGSEA. The CDR3 is made up of 14 amino acids. Trimming cost V 3 bases and J 9 bases; bases outside gene matches: 7.

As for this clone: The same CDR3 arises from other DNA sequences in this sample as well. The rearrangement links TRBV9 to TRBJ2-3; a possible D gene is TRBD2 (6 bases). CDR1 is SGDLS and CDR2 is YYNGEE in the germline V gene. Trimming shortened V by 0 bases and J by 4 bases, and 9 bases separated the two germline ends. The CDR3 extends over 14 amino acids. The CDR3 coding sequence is TGTGCCAGCAGCGTAGTGGGAGGACCAGATACGCAGTATTTT. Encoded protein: CASSVVGGPDTQYF.

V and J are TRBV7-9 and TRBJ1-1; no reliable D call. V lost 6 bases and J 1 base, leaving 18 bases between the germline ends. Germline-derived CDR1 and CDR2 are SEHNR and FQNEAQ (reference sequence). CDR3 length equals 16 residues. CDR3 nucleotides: TGTGCCAGCAGTCAGGTCCCGAGGGCCTCGAACACTGAAGCTTTCTTT. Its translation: CASSQVPRASNTEAFF.

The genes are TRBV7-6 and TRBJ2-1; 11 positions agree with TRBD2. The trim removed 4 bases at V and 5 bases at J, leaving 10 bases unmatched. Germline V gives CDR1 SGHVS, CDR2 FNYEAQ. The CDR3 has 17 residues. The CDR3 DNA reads TGTGCCAGCAGCTCGGCTCCGACTAGCGGGGATAACAATGAGCAGTTCTTC. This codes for CASSSAPTSGDNNEQFF.

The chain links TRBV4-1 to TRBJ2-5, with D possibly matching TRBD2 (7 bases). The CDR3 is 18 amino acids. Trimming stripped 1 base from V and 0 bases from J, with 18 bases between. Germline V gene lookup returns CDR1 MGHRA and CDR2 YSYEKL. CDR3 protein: CASSQVGGAGYYQETQYF. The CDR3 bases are TGCGCCAGCAGCCAAGTAGGGGGGGCAGGGTACTACCAAGAGACCCAGTACTTC.

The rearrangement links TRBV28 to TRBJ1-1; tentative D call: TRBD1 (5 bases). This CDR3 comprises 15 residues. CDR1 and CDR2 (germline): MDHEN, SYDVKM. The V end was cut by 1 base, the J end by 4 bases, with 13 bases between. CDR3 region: CASSLLGGSVTEAFF. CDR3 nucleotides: TGTGCCAGCAGTTTATTGGGGGGTTCGGTCACTGAAGCTTTCTTT.

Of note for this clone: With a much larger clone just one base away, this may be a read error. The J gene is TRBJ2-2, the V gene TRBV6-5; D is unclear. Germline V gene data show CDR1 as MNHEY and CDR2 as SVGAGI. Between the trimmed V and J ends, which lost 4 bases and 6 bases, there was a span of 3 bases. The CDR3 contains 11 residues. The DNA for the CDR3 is TGTGCCAGCAGTTTCTCCGGGGAGCTGTTTTTT. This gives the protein CASSFSGELFF.